These T cell receptor beta chains were read from a single sample in a study of blood T cell repertoires in COVID-19. Libraries were prepared by immunoSEQ multiplex PCR; TCRdb keeps only in-frame clonotypes and omits some of them. Of around 100,000 clones listed, about 88% were seen once; the top ten hold 2.1%. Sequenced: peripheral blood. These receptor sequences come from a human donor in a cohort sampled during active COVID-19. CDR3s leave out the opening cysteine and the closing phenylalanine or tryptophan.

J gene: TRBJ2-2
V gene: TRBV4-3
CDR3 protein: ASTHRGRTGELF

J gene: TRBJ2-1
V gene: TRBV7-6
CDR3 protein: ASSFSRGNEQF

J gene: TRBJ2-1
V gene: TRBV6-1
CDR3 protein: ASSGRTGLPYNEQF

J gene: TRBJ2-1
V gene: TRBV18
CDR3 protein: ASSPTTDSYNEQF

J gene: TRBJ2-3
V gene: TRBV5-1
CDR3 protein: ASSFVFSAGEFTDTQY

J gene: TRBJ2-7
V gene: TRBV6-5
CDR3 protein: ASTILDKGIGEQY

J gene: TRBJ2-5
V gene: TRBV5-1
CDR3 protein: ASSPGWQETQY

J gene: TRBJ2-3
V gene: TRBV6-2/TRBV6-3
CDR3 protein: ASSYSTGTGADTQY

J gene: TRBJ2-3
V gene: TRBV4-3
CDR3 protein: ASSQEDQPPRQDTQY

J gene: TRBJ1-2
V gene: TRBV18
CDR3 protein: ASSPVAYYGYT

J gene: TRBJ1-3
V gene: TRBV7-2
CDR3 protein: ASSLERRYSGNTIY

J gene: TRBJ2-3
V gene: TRBV9
CDR3 protein: ASSVAEGTPPDTQY

J gene: TRBJ1-2
V gene: TRBV29-1
CDR3 protein: SVETGLRGYT

J gene: TRBJ1-2
V gene: TRBV27
CDR3 protein: ASSPTRDNYGYT

J gene: TRBJ1-4
V gene: TRBV27
CDR3 protein: ASSSSGGGYEKLF

J gene: TRBJ1-2
V gene: TRBV24-1
CDR3 protein: ATSVSSFYGYT

J gene: TRBJ2-3
V gene: TRBV18
CDR3 protein: ASSPPAGLGPGKDTQY

J gene: TRBJ1-5
V gene: TRBV7-3
CDR3 protein: ASSFIRTEENQPQH

J gene: TRBJ2-1
V gene: TRBV2
CDR3 protein: ASSEFGTGQYIEQF

J gene: TRBJ2-2
V gene: TRBV2
CDR3 protein: ASSLLAGDGELF

J gene: TRBJ2-7
V gene: TRBV7-2
CDR3 protein: ASSRGLAGASSYEQY

J gene: TRBJ1-2
V gene: TRBV6-2/TRBV6-3
CDR3 protein: ASSYGQGVGYT

J gene: TRBJ2-7
V gene: TRBV5-1
CDR3 protein: ASSLALGRAYEQY

J gene: TRBJ2-3
V gene: TRBV6-1
CDR3 protein: ASSEGFPLAGGLEDTQY

J gene: TRBJ1-1
V gene: TRBV30
CDR3 protein: AWSLWGRDTEAF

J gene: TRBJ1-1
V gene: TRBV5-1
CDR3 protein: ASSLVGQGWMAF

J gene: TRBJ2-7
V gene: TRBV7-9
CDR3 protein: ASSGSLTGQGWYEQY

J gene: TRBJ1-1
V gene: TRBV27
CDR3 protein: ASSLRRGANTEAF

J gene: TRBJ2-5
V gene: TRBV28
CDR3 protein: ASSSYQGLVHETQY

J gene: TRBJ1-5
V gene: TRBV7-2
CDR3 protein: ASSLGQGPNQPQH

J gene: TRBJ1-2
V gene: TRBV4-1
CDR3 protein: ASSQGAGLNYGYT

J gene: TRBJ2-3
V gene: TRBV7-2
CDR3 protein: ASIQTSGRSTQY

J gene: TRBJ2-7
V gene: TRBV7-2
CDR3 protein: ASSPPNYEQY

J gene: TRBJ1-2
V gene: TRBV25-1
CDR3 protein: ASSEGTGDGYT

J gene: TRBJ2-2
V gene: TRBV5-1
CDR3 protein: ASTPSPSGVPANTGELF

J gene: TRBJ2-7
V gene: TRBV3-1/TRBV3-2
CDR3 protein: ASSQAGDEQY

J gene: TRBJ2-1
V gene: TRBV7-9
CDR3 protein: ASSSSGLAQTYNEQF

J gene: TRBJ1-4
V gene: TRBV27
CDR3 protein: ASSFGSGGYEKLF

J gene: TRBJ1-5
V gene: TRBV7-8
CDR3 protein: ASSLEEGRIQPQH

J gene: TRBJ1-5
V gene: TRBV10-3
CDR3 protein: AISEGGGSNQPQH

J gene: TRBJ1-2
V gene: TRBV14
CDR3 protein: ASSRTGTNGYT

J gene: TRBJ1-2
V gene: TRBV30
CDR3 protein: AWAASRRAGYT

J gene: TRBJ2-6
V gene: TRBV6-5
CDR3 protein: ASSSLSGANVLT

J gene: TRBJ1-1
V gene: TRBV28
CDR3 protein: ASCQVRQGSTEAF

J gene: TRBJ2-1
V gene: TRBV28
CDR3 protein: ASRGTAYNEQF

J gene: TRBJ2-1
V gene: TRBV6-4
CDR3 protein: ASGPGGGGEQF

J gene: TRBJ1-1
V gene: TRBV28
CDR3 protein: ASSLSRGTEAF

J gene: TRBJ2-5
V gene: TRBV18
CDR3 protein: ASSPGDRGEETQY

J gene: TRBJ1-1
V gene: TRBV4-3
CDR3 protein: ASSQDTLVGAF